This T cell receptor (beta chain) was recorded in a study of blood T cell repertoires in COVID-19. Per the original data handling: How many nucleated cells were present was estimated from reference gene primer amplification. Data came from immunoSEQ multiplex PCR; TCRdb stores just in-frame clones and leaves some out. Clone size and V and J calls were adopted from that table, with D and trimming inferred from the DNA. Among roughly 200,000 clones listed, approximately 85% were seen once. Trimming removed 2 bases from V and 3 bases from J; junction bases left unmatched: 9. Germline CDR1 KGHDR, CDR2 SFDVKD. The CDR3 consists of 17 residues.

Sequenced input: peripheral blood. This clonotype originated in an elderly woman with acute or convalescent COVID-19. The chain has TRBV24-1 and TRBJ2-5, with 9 positions matching TRBD1. CDR3 in DNA: TGTGCCACCAGTGATTCCCATAGGGGGGACAGGGAAGAGACCCAGTACTTC. Translation: CATSDSHRGDREETQYF.